The 6 T cell receptor beta chains listed next were all sequenced from one sample in a study of cytomegalovirus exposure and HLA in healthy donors. The PCR used 60 Vbeta and 13 Jbeta primers. Sequencing was performed with immunoSEQ multiplex PCR; in TCRdb, only in-frame clones are kept and a portion is missing. The sample holds 120,000 to 150,000 clones, about three quarters seen once. Sequencing used PBMCs. The receptors were gathered from a woman aged 40 to 50 in good health and CMV-seronegative.

V gene TRBV5-1 combines with J gene TRBJ2-1, with TRBD1 matching over 9 bases. The CDR3 is 17 residues long. With V trimmed by 1 base and J by 7 bases, 12 bases remained unmatched. Germline CDR1 SGHRS, CDR2 YFSETQ. The CDR3, as DNA: TGCGCCAGCAGCTTGAACCCCGGGACAGGGAATGGGAATGAGCAGTTCTTC. Protein sequence: CASSLNPGTGNGNEQFF.

The chain recombines TRBV6-5 with TRBJ1-3, with D uncertain. V was shortened by 0 bases and J by 0 bases, with 9 bases between the two germline ends. The CDR3 runs to 16 residues. Germline V CDR1 and CDR2: MNHEY, SVGAGI. The CDR3: CASSYSSIPSGNTIYF. In DNA form, the CDR3 reads TGTGCCAGCAGTTACTCTTCCATCCCCTCTGGAAACACCATATATTTT.

There are a few counts of this clone. The chain links TRBV5-4 to TRBJ1-1; possibly TRBD1 for D (5 bases). In germline, CDR1 is SGHNT, CDR2 YYREEE (reference sequence). CDR3 length: 13 residues. Trimming took off 0 bases at V and 7 bases at J, with 10 bases between the two ends. The CDR3 nucleotides read TGTGCCAGCAGCTTGGTAGGGCAGGGTGAAGCTTTCTTT. Protein product: CASSLVGQGEAFF.

The chain employs TRBV28 and TRBJ1-1; D not certain. CDR1 and CDR2 from the germline V gene are MDHEN and SYDVKM. The V and J ends lost 3 bases and 1 base respectively, with 9 bases between them. The CDR3 length is 14 residues. The CDR3 loop is CASSLGFGNTEAFF. The CDR3 DNA follows: TGTGCCAGCAGTTTGGGCTTCGGGAACACTGAAGCTTTCTTT.

The V gene is TRBV7-9, the J gene TRBJ2-3, with D unclear. Looked up from germline, CDR1 is SEHNR and CDR2 is FQNEAQ (reference sequence). The V end was cut by 3 bases, the J end by 6 bases, with 7 bases between. The CDR3 is made up of 12 amino acids. CDR3 protein: CASSLTRDTQYF. CDR3 bases: TGTGCCAGCAGCTTGACTCGGGATACGCAGTATTTT.

This clone was counted only a few times. The rearrangement joins TRBV2 to TRBJ1-2; D unclear. Trimming removed 5 bases from V and 4 bases from J, with 11 bases in between. The CDR3 totals 13 residues. The V gene's germline CDR1 is SNHLY and CDR2 FYNNEI. DNA for the CDR3: TGTGCCAGCAGTCCGGGTCCGCGCTATGGCTACACCTTC. As protein: CASSPGPRYGYTF.